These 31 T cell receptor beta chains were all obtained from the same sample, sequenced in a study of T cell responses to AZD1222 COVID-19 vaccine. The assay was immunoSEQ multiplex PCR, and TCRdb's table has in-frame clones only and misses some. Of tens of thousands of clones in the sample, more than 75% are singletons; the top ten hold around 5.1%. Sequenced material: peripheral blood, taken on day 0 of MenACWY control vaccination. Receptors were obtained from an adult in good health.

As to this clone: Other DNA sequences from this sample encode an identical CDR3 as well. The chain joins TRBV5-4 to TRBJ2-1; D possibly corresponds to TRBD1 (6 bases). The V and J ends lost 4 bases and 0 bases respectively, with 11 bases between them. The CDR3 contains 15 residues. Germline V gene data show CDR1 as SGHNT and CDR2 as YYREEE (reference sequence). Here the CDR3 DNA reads TGTGCCAGCAGCCTAGGGGGAAACTCCTACAATGAGCAGTTCTTC. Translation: CASSLGGNSYNEQFF.

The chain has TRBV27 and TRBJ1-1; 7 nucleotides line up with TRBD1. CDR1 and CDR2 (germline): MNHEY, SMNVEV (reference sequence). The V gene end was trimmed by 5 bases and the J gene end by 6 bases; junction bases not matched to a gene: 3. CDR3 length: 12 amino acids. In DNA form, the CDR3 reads TGTGCCAGCAGTGCGGGGACAGCTGAAGCTTTCTTT. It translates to CASSAGTAEAFF.

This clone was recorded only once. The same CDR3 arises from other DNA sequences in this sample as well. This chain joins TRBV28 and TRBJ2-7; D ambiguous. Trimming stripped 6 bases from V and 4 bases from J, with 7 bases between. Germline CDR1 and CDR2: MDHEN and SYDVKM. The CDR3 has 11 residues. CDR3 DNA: TGTGCCAGCAGCCTCGGTTACGAGCAGTACTTC. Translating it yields CASSLGYEQYF.

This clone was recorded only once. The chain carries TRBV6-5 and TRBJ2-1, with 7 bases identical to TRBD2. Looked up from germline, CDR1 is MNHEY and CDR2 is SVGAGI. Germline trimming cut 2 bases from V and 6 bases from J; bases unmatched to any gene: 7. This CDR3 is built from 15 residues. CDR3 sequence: CASSYGRRGGNEQFF. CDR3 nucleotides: TGTGCCAGCAGTTACGGGCGGCGCGGGGGCAATGAGCAGTTCTTC.

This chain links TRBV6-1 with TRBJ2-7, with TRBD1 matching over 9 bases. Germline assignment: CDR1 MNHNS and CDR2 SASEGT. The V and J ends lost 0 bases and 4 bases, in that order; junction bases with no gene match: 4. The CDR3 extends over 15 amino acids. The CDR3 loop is CASSEATGGWYEQYF. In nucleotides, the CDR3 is TGTGCCAGCAGTGAAGCGACAGGGGGTTGGTACGAGCAGTACTTC.

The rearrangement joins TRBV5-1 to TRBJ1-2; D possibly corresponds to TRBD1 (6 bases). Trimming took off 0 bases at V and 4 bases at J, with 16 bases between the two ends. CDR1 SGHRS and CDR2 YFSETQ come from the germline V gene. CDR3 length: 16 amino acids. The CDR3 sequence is CASSLGLTGNLYGYTF. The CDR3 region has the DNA TGCGCCAGCAGCTTGGGTCTGACAGGAAACCTCTATGGCTACACCTTC.

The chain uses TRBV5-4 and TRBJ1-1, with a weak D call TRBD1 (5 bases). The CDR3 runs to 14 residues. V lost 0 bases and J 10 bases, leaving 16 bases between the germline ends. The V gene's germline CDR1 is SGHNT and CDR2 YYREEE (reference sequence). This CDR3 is CASSLVGRADGAFF. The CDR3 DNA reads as TGTGCCAGCAGCTTGGTCGGCAGGGCCGATGGAGCTTTCTTT.

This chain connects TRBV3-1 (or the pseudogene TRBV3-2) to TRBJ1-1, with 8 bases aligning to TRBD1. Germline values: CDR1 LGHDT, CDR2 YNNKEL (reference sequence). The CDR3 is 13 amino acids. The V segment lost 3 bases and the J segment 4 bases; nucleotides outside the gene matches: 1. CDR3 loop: CASSHTGGTEAFF. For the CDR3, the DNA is TGTGCCAGCAGCCATACAGGGGGCACTGAAGCTTTCTTT.

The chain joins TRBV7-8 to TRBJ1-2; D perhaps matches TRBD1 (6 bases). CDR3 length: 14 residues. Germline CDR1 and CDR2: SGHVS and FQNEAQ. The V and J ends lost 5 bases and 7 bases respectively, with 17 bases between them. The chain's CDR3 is CASSRDRSAFGYTF. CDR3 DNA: TGTGCCAGCAGCCGAGACAGGAGTGCGTTTGGCTACACCTTC.

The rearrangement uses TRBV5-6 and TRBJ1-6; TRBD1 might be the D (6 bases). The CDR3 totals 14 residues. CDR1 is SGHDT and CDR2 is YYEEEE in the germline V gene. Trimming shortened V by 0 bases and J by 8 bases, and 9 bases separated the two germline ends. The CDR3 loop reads CASSLVGGYSPLHF. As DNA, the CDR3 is TGTGCCAGCAGCTTGGTTGGGGGCTATTCACCCCTCCACTTT.

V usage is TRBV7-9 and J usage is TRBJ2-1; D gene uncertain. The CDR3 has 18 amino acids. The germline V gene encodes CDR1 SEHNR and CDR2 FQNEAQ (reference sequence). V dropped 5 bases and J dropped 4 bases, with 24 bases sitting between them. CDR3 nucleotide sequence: TGTGCCAGCAGCCCTCCGGCGGTGGGTGGGCCCTCTTACAATGAGCAGTTCTTC. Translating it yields CASSPPAVGGPSYNEQFF.

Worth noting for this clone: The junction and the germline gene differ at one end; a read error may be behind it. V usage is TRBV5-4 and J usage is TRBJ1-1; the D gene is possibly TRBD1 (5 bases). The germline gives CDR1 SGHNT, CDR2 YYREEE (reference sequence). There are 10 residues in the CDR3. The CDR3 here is CASSPGGGEF. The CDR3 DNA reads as TGTGCCAGCAGCCCGGGGGGGGGTGAGTTT.

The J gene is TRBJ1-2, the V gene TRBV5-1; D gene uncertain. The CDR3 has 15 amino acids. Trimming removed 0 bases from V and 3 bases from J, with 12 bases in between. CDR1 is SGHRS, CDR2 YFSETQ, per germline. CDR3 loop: CASSLGSEPDYGYTF. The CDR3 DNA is TGCGCCAGCAGCTTGGGGTCAGAGCCCGACTATGGCTACACCTTC.

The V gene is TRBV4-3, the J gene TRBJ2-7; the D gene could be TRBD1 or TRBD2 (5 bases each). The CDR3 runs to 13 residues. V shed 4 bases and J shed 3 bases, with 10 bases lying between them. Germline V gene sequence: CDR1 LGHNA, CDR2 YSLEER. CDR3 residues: CASSRGPFYEQYF. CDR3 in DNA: TGCGCCAGCAGCCGGGGACCCTTCTACGAGCAGTACTTC.

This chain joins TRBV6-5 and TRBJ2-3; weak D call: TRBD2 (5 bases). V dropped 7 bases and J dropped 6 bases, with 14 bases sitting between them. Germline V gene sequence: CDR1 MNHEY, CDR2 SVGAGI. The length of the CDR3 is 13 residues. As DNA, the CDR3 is TGTGCCAGCACCAACGGGCCGGGGGATACGCAGTATTTT. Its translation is CASTNGPGDTQYF.

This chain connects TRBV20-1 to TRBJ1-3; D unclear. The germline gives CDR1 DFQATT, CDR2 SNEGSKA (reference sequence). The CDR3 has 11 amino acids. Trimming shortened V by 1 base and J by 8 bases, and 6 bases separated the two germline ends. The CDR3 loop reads CSARAGHTIYF. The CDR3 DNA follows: TGCAGTGCTAGAGCGGGTCACACCATATATTTT.

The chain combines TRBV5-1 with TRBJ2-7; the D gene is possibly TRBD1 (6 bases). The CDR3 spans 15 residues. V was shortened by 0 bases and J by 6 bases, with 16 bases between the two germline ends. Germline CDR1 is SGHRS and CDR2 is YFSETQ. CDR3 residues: CASSLATSGAREQYF. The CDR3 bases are TGCGCCAGCAGCTTGGCCACTTCAGGGGCGCGCGAGCAGTACTTC.

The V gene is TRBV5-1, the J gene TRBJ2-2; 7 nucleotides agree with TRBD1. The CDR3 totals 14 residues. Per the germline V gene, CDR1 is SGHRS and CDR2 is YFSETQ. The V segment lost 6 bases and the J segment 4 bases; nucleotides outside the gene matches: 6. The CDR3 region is CASKETGTTGELFF. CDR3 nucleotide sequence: TGCGCCAGCAAGGAGACAGGGACCACCGGGGAGCTGTTTTTT.

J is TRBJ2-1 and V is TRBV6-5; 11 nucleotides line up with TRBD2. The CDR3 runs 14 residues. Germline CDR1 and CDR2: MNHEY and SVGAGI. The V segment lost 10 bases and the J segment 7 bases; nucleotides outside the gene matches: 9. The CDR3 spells CATGSGRGRNEQFF. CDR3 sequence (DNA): TGTGCCACCGGTAGCGGGAGGGGTAGGAATGAGCAGTTCTTC.

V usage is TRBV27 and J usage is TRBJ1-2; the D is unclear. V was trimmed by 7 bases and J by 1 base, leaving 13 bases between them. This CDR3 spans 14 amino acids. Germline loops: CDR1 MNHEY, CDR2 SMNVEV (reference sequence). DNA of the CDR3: TGTGCCAGCAAGGCCCTCGGGGATAACTATGGCTACACCTTC. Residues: CASKALGDNYGYTF.

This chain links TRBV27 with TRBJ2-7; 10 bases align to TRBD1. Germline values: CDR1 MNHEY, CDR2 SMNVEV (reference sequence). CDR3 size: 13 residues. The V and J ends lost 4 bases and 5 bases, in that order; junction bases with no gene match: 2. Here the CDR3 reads CASSYGTGDEQYF. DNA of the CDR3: TGTGCCAGCAGTTACGGGACAGGGGACGAGCAGTACTTC.

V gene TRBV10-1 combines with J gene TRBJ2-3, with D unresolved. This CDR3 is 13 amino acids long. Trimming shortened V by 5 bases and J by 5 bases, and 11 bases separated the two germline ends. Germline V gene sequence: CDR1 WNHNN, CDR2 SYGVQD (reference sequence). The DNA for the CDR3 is TGCGCCAGCAGTCCCCTCCTAGGAGATACGCAGTATTTT. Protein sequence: CASSPLLGDTQYF.

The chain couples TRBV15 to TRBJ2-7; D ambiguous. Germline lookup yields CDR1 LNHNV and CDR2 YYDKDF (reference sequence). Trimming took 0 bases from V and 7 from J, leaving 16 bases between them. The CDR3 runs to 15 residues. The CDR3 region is CATSRDLASLGEQYF. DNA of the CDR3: TGTGCCACCAGCAGAGATTTGGCCTCCCTCGGTGAGCAGTACTTC.

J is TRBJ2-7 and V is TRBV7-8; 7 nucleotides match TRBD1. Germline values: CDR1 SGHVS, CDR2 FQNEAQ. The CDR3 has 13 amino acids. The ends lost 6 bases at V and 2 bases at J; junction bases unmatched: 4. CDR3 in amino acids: CASRRQGTYEQYF. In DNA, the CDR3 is TGTGCCAGCAGAAGACAGGGAACCTACGAGCAGTACTTC.

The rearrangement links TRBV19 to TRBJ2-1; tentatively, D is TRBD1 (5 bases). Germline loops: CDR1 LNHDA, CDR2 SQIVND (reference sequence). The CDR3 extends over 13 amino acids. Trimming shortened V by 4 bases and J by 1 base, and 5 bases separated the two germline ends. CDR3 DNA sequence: TGTGCCAGTAGTACAGGGTCCTACAATGAGCAGTTCTTC. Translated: CASSTGSYNEQFF.

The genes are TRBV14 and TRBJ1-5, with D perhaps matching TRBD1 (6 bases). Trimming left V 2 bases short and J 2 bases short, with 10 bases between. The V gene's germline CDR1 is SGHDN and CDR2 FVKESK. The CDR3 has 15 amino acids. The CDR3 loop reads CASSQTGYGNQPQHF. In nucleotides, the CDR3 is TGTGCCAGCAGCCAAACAGGGTACGGCAATCAGCCCCAGCATTTT.

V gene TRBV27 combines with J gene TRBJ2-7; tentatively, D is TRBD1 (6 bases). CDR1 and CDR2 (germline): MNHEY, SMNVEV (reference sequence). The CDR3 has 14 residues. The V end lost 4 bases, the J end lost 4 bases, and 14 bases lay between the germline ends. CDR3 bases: TGTGCCAGCAGTTCGCAGGGACATTCGTACGAGCAGTACTTC. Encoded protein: CASSSQGHSYEQYF.

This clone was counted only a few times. This CDR3 is CASRPGLSLEPQHF. CDR3 DNA: TGTGCCAGTAGGCCGGGCCTCTCTCTAGAGCCCCAGCATTTT. This chain connects TRBV19 to TRBJ1-5; no definite D call. The CDR3 is 14 amino acids. V shed 6 bases and J shed 8 bases, with 17 bases lying between them. CDR1 and CDR2 (germline): LNHDA, SQIVND (reference sequence).

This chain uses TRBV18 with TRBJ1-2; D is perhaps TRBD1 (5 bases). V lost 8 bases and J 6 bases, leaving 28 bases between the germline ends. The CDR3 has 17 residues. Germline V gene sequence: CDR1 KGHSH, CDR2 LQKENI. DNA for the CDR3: TGTGCCAGCCGCACCCAGGTTATCGTCGGGGGAGTCGATGGCTACACCTTC. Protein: CASRTQVIVGGVDGYTF.

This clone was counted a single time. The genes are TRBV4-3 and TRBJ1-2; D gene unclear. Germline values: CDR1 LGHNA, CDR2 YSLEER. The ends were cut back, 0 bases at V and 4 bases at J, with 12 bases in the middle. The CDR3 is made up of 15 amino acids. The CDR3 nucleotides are TGCGCCAGCAGCCAAGATACCCCCGGGAGCTATGGCTACACCTTC. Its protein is CASSQDTPGSYGYTF.

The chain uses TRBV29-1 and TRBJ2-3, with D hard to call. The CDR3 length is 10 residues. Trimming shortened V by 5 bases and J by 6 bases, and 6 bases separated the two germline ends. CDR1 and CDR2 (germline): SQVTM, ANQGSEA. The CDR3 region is CSVMLDTQYF. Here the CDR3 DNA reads TGCAGCGTTATGCTGGATACGCAGTATTTT.